The sequence of this TCR beta chain was determined in a study of OX40 agonist ivuxolimab in advanced cancers. Study-wide points: No determination was made of the antigen specificity of the expanded peripheral T cells.

The protocol was immunoSEQ multiplex PCR, while the TCRdb copy is restricted to in-frame clones and leaves out a portion. The repertoire has fewer than 80,000 clones, about four fifths of them found once; the top ten carry around 3.4%. With respect to this clone: Its antigen is still unknown.

Trimming left V 3 bases short and J 5 bases short, with 7 bases between. The CDR3 length is 12 residues. The germline V gene encodes CDR1 SGHTA and CDR2 FQGNSA. The clonotype originates from an adult with an advanced solid tumor such as melanoma, head and neck, liver or kidney cancer. Sequenced here: CD4+ or CD8+ T cells sorted from blood, sampled in a trial of the OX40 agonist ivuxolimab. The chain employs TRBV7-2 and TRBJ2-5; TRBD2 is a possible D gene (6 bases). CDR3 sequence: CASSFGRETQYF. The CDR3 coding sequence is TGTGCCAGCAGCTTTGGGAGGGAGACCCAGTACTTC. Filled out from reference TRBV7-2 and TRBJ2-5, the complete variable domain reads GAGVSQSPSNKVTEKGKDVELRCDPISGHTALYWYRQSLGQGLEFLIYFQGNSAPDKSGLPSDRFSAERTGGSVSTLTIQRTQQEDSAVYLCASSFGRETQYFGPGTRLLVL.